This passage covers 21 T cell receptor beta chains from one sample sequenced in a study of blood T cell repertoires in COVID-19. This table comes from immunoSEQ multiplex PCR, and its TCRdb copy is limited to in-frame clones, with some not included. The data show about 280,000 clones, 85% seen once. The specimen was PBMCs or T cells enriched from blood (not recorded which). Receptor source: a woman between 50 and 59 years old who had recovered from COVID-19.

The J gene is TRBJ2-3, the V gene TRBV28; D perhaps matches TRBD2 (6 bases). There are 14 residues in the CDR3. Per germline, CDR1 MDHEN and CDR2 SYDVKM. Trimming removed 2 bases from V and 2 bases from J, with 8 bases in between. CDR3 loop: CASSLAGNTDTQYF. CDR3 nucleotide sequence: TGTGCCAGCAGTTTAGCGGGGAACACAGATACGCAGTATTTT.

As regards this clone: The sample carries other DNA sequences with the same CDR3. The CDR3 sequence: CASKGTGGSPLHF. The CDR3 DNA sequence: TGTGCCAGCAAGGGGACAGGAGGTTCACCCCTCCACTTT. This chain links TRBV2 with TRBJ1-6; 8 bases are a match to TRBD1. CDR1 and CDR2 from the germline V gene are SNHLY and FYNNEI. This CDR3 contains 13 residues. V was pared by 7 bases and J by 9 bases, with 5 bases of the junction left unmatched.

In this sample, this clone turned up a few times. The chain has TRBV11-2 and TRBJ1-2; 7 bases line up with TRBD1. The CDR3 sequence is 17 residues long. Trimming removed 0 bases from V and 1 base from J; junction bases left unmatched: 8. Germline lookup yields CDR1 SGHAT and CDR2 FQNNGV. For the CDR3, the DNA is TGTGCCAGCAGCTTAGATCGAGGAGGGGGCGGTAACTATGGCTACACCTTC. It is translated as CASSLDRGGGGNYGYTF.

This clone was picked up one time. V and J are TRBV10-2 and TRBJ1-6; maybe TRBD1 (6 bases). The CDR3 has 13 amino acids. From germline, CDR1 is WSHSY and CDR2 SAAADI. V lost 8 bases and J lost 7, with 12 bases in between. CDR3 coding DNA: TGCGCCAGCGGAGGACAGCCCAATTCACCCCTCCACTTT. It is translated as CASGGQPNSPLHF.

The gene calls are TRBV19 and TRBJ1-4, with D tentatively TRBD1 (5 bases). This CDR3 has 16 amino acids. The V gene's germline CDR1 is LNHDA and CDR2 SQIVND (reference sequence). V shed 4 bases and J shed 8 bases, with 20 bases lying between them. CDR3 in DNA: TGTGCCAGTAGTACCAGATATCAGGGTAGAAACGAAAAACTGTTTTTT. Its translation is CASSTRYQGRNEKLFF.

The gene calls are TRBV9 and TRBJ1-1; TRBD1 matches 8 bases. Germline V lookup: CDR1 SGDLS, CDR2 YYNGEE. This CDR3 has 14 amino acids. The V and J ends lost 4 bases and 7 bases, in that order; junction bases with no gene match: 9. This chain's CDR3 is CASSQTRGQGEAFF. CDR3 DNA: TGTGCCAGCAGCCAGACCAGGGGGCAGGGTGAAGCTTTCTTT.

The V gene is TRBV7-2, the J gene TRBJ2-7, with 7 positions matching TRBD1. Trimming took 2 bases from V and 5 from J; bases not matched to a gene: 9. The CDR3 has 15 amino acids. CDR1 SGHTA and CDR2 FQGNSA come from the germline V gene. This CDR3 is CASSLLMRGGDEQYF. For the CDR3, the DNA is TGTGCCAGCAGCTTATTGATGAGAGGGGGCGACGAGCAGTACTTC.

The chain recombines TRBV6-2 or TRBV6-3 with TRBJ1-1; perhaps TRBD1 as D (6 bases). Germline assignment: CDR1 MNHEY and CDR2 SVGEGT. Trimming shortened V by 3 bases and J by 6 bases, and 14 bases separated the two germline ends. CDR3 length: 14 amino acids. The CDR3 sequence is CASSYTGTFSEAFF. In DNA, the CDR3 is TGTGCCAGCAGTTATACAGGGACCTTCTCTGAAGCTTTCTTT.

This rearrangement joins TRBV6-2 or TRBV6-3 to TRBJ2-3; TRBD2 matches at 10 bases. Germline V gene sequence: CDR1 MNHEY, CDR2 SVGEGT. This CDR3 spans 16 amino acids. Trimming cost V 2 bases and J 6 bases; bases outside gene matches: 8. The CDR3 reads CASSYSPLAGADTQYF. CDR3 nucleotides: TGTGCCAGCAGTTACAGTCCGCTAGCGGGAGCTGATACGCAGTATTTT.

The gene calls are TRBV30 and TRBJ1-5; the D is unclear. Deletions cut 0 bases from V and 10 bases from J, with 19 bases between. Germline-derived CDR1 and CDR2 are GTSNPN and SVGIG (reference sequence). CDR3 length: 15 residues. The CDR3 loop reads CAWSVRGGLRGPQHF. CDR3 bases: TGTGCCTGGAGTGTACGAGGAGGGCTTCGGGGACCCCAGCATTTT.

This clone was detected a few times. The chain recombines TRBV11-2 with TRBJ2-7; no definite D call. The CDR3 has 14 amino acids. V was pared by 0 bases and J by 2 bases, with 8 bases between. Germline V gene sequence: CDR1 SGHAT, CDR2 FQNNGV. DNA for the CDR3: TGTGCCAGCAGCTTAGAGTACGGAGCCTACGAGCAGTACTTC. Its protein product is CASSLEYGAYEQYF.

V gene TRBV7-9 combines with J gene TRBJ2-2, with 7 positions matching TRBD2. The V gene end was trimmed by 2 bases and the J gene end by 0 bases; junction bases not matched to a gene: 6. CDR3 length: 17 residues. Looked up from germline, CDR1 is SEHNR and CDR2 is FQNEAQ (reference sequence). For the CDR3, the DNA is TGTGCCAGCAGCTTATACTCTAGCGGATCGAACACCGGGGAGCTGTTTTTT. The encoded protein is CASSLYSSGSNTGELFF.

The rearrangement uses TRBV19 and TRBJ2-7, with 9 positions matching TRBD1. The CDR3 contains 16 residues. Germline lookup yields CDR1 LNHDA and CDR2 SQIVND (reference sequence). Trimming at V came to 5 bases and at J to 3 bases, leaving 11 bases not matched to a gene. The CDR3 sequence is CASSGSPGTGLYEQYF. CDR3 DNA: TGTGCCAGTAGTGGAAGCCCCGGGACAGGGCTCTACGAGCAGTACTTC. Variable domain in full (rest from reference TRBV19 and TRBJ2-7): DGGITQSPKYLFRKEGQNVTLSCEQNLNHDAMYWYRQDPGQGLRLIYYSQIVNDFQKGDIAEGYSVSREKKESFPLTVTSAQKNPTAFYLCASSGSPGTGLYEQYFGPGTRLTVT.

This clone appeared once. This sequence joins TRBV5-1 and TRBJ2-3; 12 bases agree with TRBD2. V was pared by 4 bases and J by 4 bases, with 1 base of the junction left unmatched. The germline V gene has CDR1 SGHRS and CDR2 YFSETQ. This CDR3 comprises 14 residues. CDR3 sequence reads: CASSRTSGADTQYF. For the CDR3, the DNA is TGCGCCAGCAGCCGGACTAGCGGGGCAGATACGCAGTATTTT.

This chain joins TRBV7-2 and TRBJ2-7, with 9 bases identical to TRBD1. Germline V lookup: CDR1 SGHTA, CDR2 FQGNSA. The CDR3 spans 15 residues. Trimming at V came to 4 bases and at J to 3 bases, leaving 7 bases not matched to a gene. The CDR3 region has the DNA TGTGCCAGCAGCTCCTCCGGGGACAGGGTCTACGAGCAGTACTTC. This translates into CASSSSGDRVYEQYF.

J is TRBJ1-2 and V is TRBV7-8; 8 bases fit TRBD1. This CDR3 has 15 residues. Germline V lookup: CDR1 SGHVS, CDR2 FQNEAQ. Losses at the gene ends were 2 bases for V and 2 bases for J; bases not matched to a gene: 4. DNA of the CDR3: TGTGCCAGCAGCTTATACCGGGACAGGAACTATGGCTACACCTTC. Amino acids: CASSLYRDRNYGYTF.

This chain connects TRBV7-9 to TRBJ2-5; no reliable D call. This CDR3 comprises 13 residues. Germline CDR1 is SEHNR and CDR2 is FQNEAQ (reference sequence). V shed 5 bases and J shed 4 bases, with 11 bases lying between them. The CDR3 coding sequence is TGTGCCAGCAGCCGAAACCCCGGAGAGACCCAGTACTTC. It specifies CASSRNPGETQYF.

The V and J genes are TRBV10-3 and TRBJ2-7, with TRBD2 matching 13 bases. Trimming took 3 bases from V and 6 from J; bases not matched to a gene: 8. CDR3 size: 16 residues. The V gene's germline CDR1 is ENHRY and CDR2 SYGVKD. The CDR3 DNA reads as TGTGCCATCAGTGACGTACTAGCGGGGGGGCCGGGCGAGCAGTACTTC. Its protein is CAISDVLAGGPGEQYF.

The CDR3, as DNA: TGTGCCAGTAGTATCGCGGGCTTCTCCTACAATGAGCAGTTCTTC. Protein: CASSIAGFSYNEQFF. The rearrangement uses TRBV19 and TRBJ2-1; D is perhaps TRBD2 (5 bases). The germline V gene encodes CDR1 LNHDA and CDR2 SQIVND (reference sequence). The V and J ends lost 3 bases and 0 bases respectively, with 9 bases between them. The CDR3 loop spans 15 amino acids.

The V gene is TRBV2, the J gene TRBJ2-1, with 10 bases matching TRBD2. CDR1 and CDR2 (germline): SNHLY, FYNNEI. The CDR3 length is 15 residues. V lost 5 bases and J lost 5; bases outside the gene matches: 6. CDR3 nucleotides: TGTGCCAGCAGTCACCCTCTAGCGGGAGACAATGAGCAGTTCTTC. It specifies CASSHPLAGDNEQFF.

This rearrangement joins TRBV5-1 to TRBJ2-5, with 10 bases that match TRBD2. The CDR3 totals 18 residues. Trimming at V came to 0 bases and at J to 1 base, leaving 9 bases not matched to a gene. Germline V lookup: CDR1 SGHRS, CDR2 YFSETQ. CDR3 amino acids: CASSLGLAGAYRQETQYF. CDR3 in DNA: TGCGCCAGCAGCTTGGGTCTAGCGGGGGCGTACCGCCAAGAGACCCAGTACTTC.